This TCR beta chain comes out of a study of identifying expanded T cells in peripheral blood. Regarding the study as a whole: Across healthy donors, higher total template counts meant significantly greater approximately two-week count variance.

The table came from immunoSEQ multiplex PCR; TCRdb's copy has only in-frame clones and leaves some out. The sample holds under 120,000 clones, about 89% seen once. CDR1 is LNHDA, CDR2 SQIVND, per germline (reference sequence). The CDR3 extends over 11 amino acids. The V end was cut by 9 bases, the J end by 2 bases, with 7 bases between. Notes on this clone: The antigen is undetermined.

The TCR sequence derives from a person between 18 and 70 years old in good health. This chain uses TRBV19 with TRBJ1-2, with D unresolved. Input material: blood. The CDR3 DNA reads TGTGCCAGCCACAGAAACTATGGCTACACCTTC. The encoded protein is CASHRNYGYTF.